A single sample gave rise to the 4 T cell receptor beta chains below, sequenced in a study of cytomegalovirus exposure and HLA in healthy donors. Assay: immunoSEQ multiplex PCR; the TCRdb copy retains only in-frame clones and omits some. The sample comprises 200,000 to 250,000 clones, around 86% of which are singletons, and 1.5% to 2.5% rests with the top ten. Sequencing was done on a sample of PBMCs. The receptors shown here come from a woman under 30 in good health and CMV-seropositive.

The rearrangement joins TRBV2 to TRBJ2-3, with TRBD2 identical over 16 bases. J gave up 4 bases and V 6 bases, and 1 base lay outside the gene matches. The CDR3 loop spans 15 amino acids. CDR1 and CDR2 from the germline V gene are SNHLY and FYNNEI. The DNA of the CDR3 is TGTGCCAGCAGGGGGACTAGCGGGAGGGCAGATACGCAGTATTTT. Residues: CASRGTSGRADTQYF.

The chain has TRBV7-9 and TRBJ2-6; 7 bases match TRBD1. CDR3 size: 15 residues. The junction had 6 bases not matched to a gene; V was cut back by 8 bases and J by 2 bases. Germline V CDR1 and CDR2: SEHNR, FQNEAQ (reference sequence). In DNA, the CDR3 is TGTGCCAGCGTGAAGGGGGCCCCTGGGGCCAACGTCCTGACTTTC. This encodes CASVKGAPGANVLTF.

V and J are TRBV2 and TRBJ2-3; 11 bases fit TRBD1. The CDR3 extends over 20 amino acids. CDR1 and CDR2 (germline): SNHLY, FYNNEI. The J segment lost 0 bases and the V segment lost 5 bases, leaving 16 bases of the junction unmatched. The CDR3 nucleotides are TGTGCCAGCAGTCATTCGGGACAGGGGGACTACCCCTCAAGCACAGATACGCAGTATTTT. This codes for CASSHSGQGDYPSSTDTQYF.

This clone was recorded only once. The chain links TRBV7-9 to TRBJ1-2; unclear D gene. The ends were cut back, 2 bases at V and 4 bases at J, with 11 bases in the middle. The CDR3 contains 14 residues. Germline loops: CDR1 SEHNR, CDR2 FQNEAQ (reference sequence). DNA of the CDR3: TGTGCCAGCAGCTTATCGGTGGGGAGCTATGGCTACACCTTC. As protein: CASSLSVGSYGYTF.